This T cell receptor (beta chain) appears in the sequencing data of a study of blood T cell repertoires in COVID-19. CDR1 is SGHNT and CDR2 is YYREEE in the germline V gene (reference sequence). Trimming cost V 4 bases and J 1 base, with 10 bases left between them. The length of the CDR3 is 14 residues. The repertoire was sequenced with immunoSEQ multiplex PCR; TCRdb's copy has only in-frame clones and lacks some. The table has around 300,000 clones, just under 90% seen once. Sequences were obtained from PBMCs or T cells enriched from blood (not recorded which). The clonotype was recovered from a woman aged 60 to 75 who had recovered from COVID-19. The chain combines TRBV5-4 with TRBJ2-3; a possible D gene is TRBD2 (7 bases). CDR3 nucleotides: TGTGCCAGCAGCAAGGGGGGGGGCACAGATACGCAGTATTTT. Translated, it gives CASSKGGGTDTQYF.